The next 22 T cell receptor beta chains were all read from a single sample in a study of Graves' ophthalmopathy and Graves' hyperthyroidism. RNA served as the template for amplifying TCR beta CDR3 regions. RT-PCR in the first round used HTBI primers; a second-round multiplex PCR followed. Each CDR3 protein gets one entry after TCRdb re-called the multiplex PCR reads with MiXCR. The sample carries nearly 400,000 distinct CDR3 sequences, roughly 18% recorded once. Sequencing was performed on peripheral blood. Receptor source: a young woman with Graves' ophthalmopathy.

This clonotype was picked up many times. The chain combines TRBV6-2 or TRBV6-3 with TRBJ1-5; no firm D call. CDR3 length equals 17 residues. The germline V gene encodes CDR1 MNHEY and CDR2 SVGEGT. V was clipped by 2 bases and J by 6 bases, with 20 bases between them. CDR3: CASSYPREGNLGQPQHF. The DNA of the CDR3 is TGTGCCAGCAGTTACCCTCGAGAAGGGAACCTAGGTCAGCCCCAGCATTTT.

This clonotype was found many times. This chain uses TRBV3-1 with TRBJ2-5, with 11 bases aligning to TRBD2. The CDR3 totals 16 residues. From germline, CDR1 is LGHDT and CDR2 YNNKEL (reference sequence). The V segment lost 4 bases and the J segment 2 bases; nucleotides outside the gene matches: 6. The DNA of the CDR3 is TGTGCCAGCAGCCTGCGACTAGCGGGAATGCAAGAGACCCAGTACTTC. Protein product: CASSLRLAGMQETQYF.

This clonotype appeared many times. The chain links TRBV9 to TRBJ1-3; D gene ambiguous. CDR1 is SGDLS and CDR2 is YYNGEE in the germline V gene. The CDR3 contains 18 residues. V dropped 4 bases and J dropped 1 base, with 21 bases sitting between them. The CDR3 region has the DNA TGTGCCAGCAGCCCGCCTCGACCTGGACGCCTGTCTGGAAACACCATATATTTT. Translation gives CASSPPRPGRLSGNTIYF.

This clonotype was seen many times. The CDR3 DNA sequence: TGCAGTGCTTTAGGGGGGGTTAGAACTGAAGCTTTCTTT. It yields the protein CSALGGVRTEAFF. The chain joins TRBV20-1 to TRBJ1-1; perhaps TRBD1 as D (6 bases). CDR1 is DFQATT, CDR2 SNEGSKA, per germline (reference sequence). The CDR3 has 13 residues. The V end lost 5 bases, the J end lost 5 bases, and 15 bases lay between the germline ends.

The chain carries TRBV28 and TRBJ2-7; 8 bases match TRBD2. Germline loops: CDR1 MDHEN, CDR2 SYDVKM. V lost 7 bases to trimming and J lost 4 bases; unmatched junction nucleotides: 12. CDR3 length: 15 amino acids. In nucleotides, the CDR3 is TGTGCCAGCATCCCGGCGGGGACTAGGGGTTACGAGCAGTACTTC. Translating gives CASIPAGTRGYEQYF.

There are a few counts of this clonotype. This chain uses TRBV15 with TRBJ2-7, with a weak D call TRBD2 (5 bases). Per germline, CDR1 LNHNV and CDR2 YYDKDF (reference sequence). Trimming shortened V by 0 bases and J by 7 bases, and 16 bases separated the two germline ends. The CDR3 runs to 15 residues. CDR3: CATSRDSGIFGEQYF. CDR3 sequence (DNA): TGTGCCACCAGCAGAGATTCCGGGATCTTCGGGGAGCAGTACTTC. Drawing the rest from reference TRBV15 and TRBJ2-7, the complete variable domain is DAMVIQNPRYQVTQFGKPVTLSCSQTLNHNVMYWYQQKSSQAPKLLFHYYDKDFNNEADTPDNFQSRRPNTSFCFLDIRSPGLGDTAMYLCATSRDSGIFGEQYFGPGTRLTVT.

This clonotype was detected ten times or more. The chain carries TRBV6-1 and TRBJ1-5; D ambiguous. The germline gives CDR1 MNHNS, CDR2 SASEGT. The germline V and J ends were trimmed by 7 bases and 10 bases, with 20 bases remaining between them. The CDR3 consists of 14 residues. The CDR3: CASTPSSAYNPQHF. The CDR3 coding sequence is TGTGCCAGCACCCCCTCATCGGCGTATAATCCCCAGCATTTT.

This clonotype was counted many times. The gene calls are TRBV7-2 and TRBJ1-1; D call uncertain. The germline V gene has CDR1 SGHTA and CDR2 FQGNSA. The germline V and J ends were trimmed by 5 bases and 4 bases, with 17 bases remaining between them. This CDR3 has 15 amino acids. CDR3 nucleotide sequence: TGTGCCAGCAGCCGAGCGGGGTTTTTGGGCACTGAAGCTTTCTTT. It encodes CASSRAGFLGTEAFF.

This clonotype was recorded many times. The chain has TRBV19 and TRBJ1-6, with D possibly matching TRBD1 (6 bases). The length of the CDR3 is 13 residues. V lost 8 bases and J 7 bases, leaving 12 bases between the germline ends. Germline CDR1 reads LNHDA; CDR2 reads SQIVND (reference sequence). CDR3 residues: CASCPGGNSPLHF. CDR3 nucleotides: TGTGCCAGTTGTCCGGGGGGCAATTCACCCCTCCACTTT. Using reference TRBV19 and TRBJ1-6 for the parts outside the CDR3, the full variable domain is DGGITQSPKYLFRKEGQNVTLSCEQNLNHDAMYWYRQDPGQGLRLIYYSQIVNDFQKGDIAEGYSVSREKKESFPLTVTSAQKNPTAFYLCASCPGGNSPLHFGNGTRLTVT.

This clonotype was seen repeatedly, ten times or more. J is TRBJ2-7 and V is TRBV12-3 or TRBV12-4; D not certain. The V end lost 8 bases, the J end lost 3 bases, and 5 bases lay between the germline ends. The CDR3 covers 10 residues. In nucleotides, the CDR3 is TGTGCCAGCGGCAACTACGAGCAGTACTTC. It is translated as CASGNYEQYF.

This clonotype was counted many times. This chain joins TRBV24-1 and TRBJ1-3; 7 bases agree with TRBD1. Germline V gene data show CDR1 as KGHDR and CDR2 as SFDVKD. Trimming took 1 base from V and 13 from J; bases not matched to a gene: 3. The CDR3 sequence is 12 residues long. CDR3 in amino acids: CATSDFRDRIYF. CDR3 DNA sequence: TGTGCCACCAGTGATTTCCGGGACAGAATATATTTT.

CDR3 sequence: CAISNRWAVQETQYF. The CDR3 DNA is TGTGCCATCAGTAACAGATGGGCAGTTCAAGAGACCCAGTACTTC. The chain couples TRBV10-3 to TRBJ2-5; D is uncertain. The CDR3 loop spans 15 amino acids. CDR1 is ENHRY and CDR2 is SYGVKD in the germline V gene. V was clipped by 5 bases and J by 2 bases, with 15 bases between them.

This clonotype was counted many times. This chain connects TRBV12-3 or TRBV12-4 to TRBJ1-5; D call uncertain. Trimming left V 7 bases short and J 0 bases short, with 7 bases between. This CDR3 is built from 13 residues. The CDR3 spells CASTIYSNQPQHF. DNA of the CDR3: TGTGCCAGCACCATCTATAGCAATCAGCCCCAGCATTTT.

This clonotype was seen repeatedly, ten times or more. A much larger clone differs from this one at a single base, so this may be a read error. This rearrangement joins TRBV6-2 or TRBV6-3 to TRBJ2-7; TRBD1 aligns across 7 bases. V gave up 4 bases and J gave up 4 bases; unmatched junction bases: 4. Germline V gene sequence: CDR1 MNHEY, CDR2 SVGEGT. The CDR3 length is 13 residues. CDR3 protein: CASSSEQGYEQYF. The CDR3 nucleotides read TGTGCCAGCAGTTCGGAACAGGGGTACGAGCAGTACTTC.

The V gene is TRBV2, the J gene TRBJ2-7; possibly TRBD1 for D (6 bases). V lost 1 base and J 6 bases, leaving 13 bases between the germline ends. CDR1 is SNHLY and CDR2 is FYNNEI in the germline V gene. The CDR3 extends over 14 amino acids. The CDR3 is CASSEGTVRREQYF. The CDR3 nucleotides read TGTGCCAGCAGTGAAGGGACAGTACGTCGCGAGCAGTACTTC.

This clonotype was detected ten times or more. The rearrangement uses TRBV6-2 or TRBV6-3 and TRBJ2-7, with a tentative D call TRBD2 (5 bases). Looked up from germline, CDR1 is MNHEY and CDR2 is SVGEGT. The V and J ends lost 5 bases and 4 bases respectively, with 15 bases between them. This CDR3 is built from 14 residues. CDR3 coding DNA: TGTGCCAGCAGTGTGACCGGCGGGTGGTACGAGCAGTACTTC. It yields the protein CASSVTGGWYEQYF.

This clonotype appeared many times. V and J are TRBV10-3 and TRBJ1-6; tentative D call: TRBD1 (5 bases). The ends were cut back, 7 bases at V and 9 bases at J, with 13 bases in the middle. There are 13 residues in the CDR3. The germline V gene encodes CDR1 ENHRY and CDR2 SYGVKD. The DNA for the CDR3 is TGTGCCATCAACCTGTCCCAGGGTTCACCCCTCCACTTT. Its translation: CAINLSQGSPLHF.

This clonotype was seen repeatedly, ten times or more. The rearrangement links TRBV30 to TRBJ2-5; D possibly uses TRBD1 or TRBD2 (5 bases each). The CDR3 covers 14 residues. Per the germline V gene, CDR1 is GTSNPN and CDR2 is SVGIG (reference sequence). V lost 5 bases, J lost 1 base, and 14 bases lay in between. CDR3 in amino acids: CAWEGSGSQETQYF. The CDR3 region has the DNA TGTGCCTGGGAGGGCTCAGGGTCCCAAGAGACCCAGTACTTC.

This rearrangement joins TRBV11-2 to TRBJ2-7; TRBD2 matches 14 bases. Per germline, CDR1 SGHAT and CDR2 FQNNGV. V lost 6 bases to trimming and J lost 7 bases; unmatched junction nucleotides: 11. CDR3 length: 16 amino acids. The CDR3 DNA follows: TGTGCCAGCAGTAGAACGGGACTAGCGGGGGCCGGGGAGCAGTACTTC. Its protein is CASSRTGLAGAGEQYF. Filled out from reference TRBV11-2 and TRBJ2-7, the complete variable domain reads EAGVAQSPRYKIIEKRQSVAFWCNPISGHATLYWYQQILGQGPKLLIQFQNNGVVDDSQLPKDRFSAERLKGVDSTLKIQPAKLEDSAVYLCASSRTGLAGAGEQYFGPGTRLTVT.

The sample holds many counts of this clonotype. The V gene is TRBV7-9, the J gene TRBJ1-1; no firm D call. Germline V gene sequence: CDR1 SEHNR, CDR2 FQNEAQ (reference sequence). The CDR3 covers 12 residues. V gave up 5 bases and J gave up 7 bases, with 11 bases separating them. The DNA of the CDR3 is TGTGCCAGCAGCCATCGAACACTTGAAGCTTTCTTT. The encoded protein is CASSHRTLEAFF.

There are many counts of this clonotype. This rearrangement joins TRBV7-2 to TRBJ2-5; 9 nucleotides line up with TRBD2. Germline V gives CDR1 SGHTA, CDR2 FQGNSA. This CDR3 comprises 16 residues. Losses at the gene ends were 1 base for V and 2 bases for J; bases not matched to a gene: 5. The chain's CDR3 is CASSLVGGGVQETQYF. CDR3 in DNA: TGTGCCAGCAGCTTAGTTGGCGGGGGGGTACAAGAGACCCAGTACTTC.

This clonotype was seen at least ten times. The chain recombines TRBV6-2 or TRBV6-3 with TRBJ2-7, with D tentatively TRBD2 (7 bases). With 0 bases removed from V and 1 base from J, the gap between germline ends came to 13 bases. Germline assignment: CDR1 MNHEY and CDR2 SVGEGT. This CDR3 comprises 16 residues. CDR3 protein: CASSYSIRGASYEQYF. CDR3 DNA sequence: TGTGCCAGCAGTTACTCGATCCGGGGGGCATCCTACGAGCAGTACTTC.